The TCR beta chain described here comes from a study of blood T cell repertoires in COVID-19. Overall study context: Whether acute or convalescent, the COVID-19 samples came from the United States, Italy and Spain.

Authors' methods: From reference gene primer amplification, estimates of nucleated cell counts were derived. The data were produced by immunoSEQ multiplex PCR, yet TCRdb's version contains in-frame clones alone and is incomplete. The DNA gave D and trimming, while V, J and clone size come from that table. The data contain about 26,000 clones, approximately 66% of them singletons. V lost 5 bases, J lost 7 bases, and 11 bases lay in between. CDR1 is DFQATT, CDR2 SNEGSKA, per germline (reference sequence). The CDR3 covers 11 residues. This receptor was taken from a man in his sixties with active or convalescent COVID-19. Specimen: peripheral blood. The rearrangement joins TRBV20-1 to TRBJ1-1; TRBD1 might be the D (5 bases). CDR3 DNA: TGCAGTGCTCACGACAGATTTGAAGCTTTCTTT. Its translation is CSAHDRFEAFF.